The rows below give T cell receptor beta chains drawn from one sample of a study of T cell responses to AZD1222 COVID-19 vaccine. Clones were read by immunoSEQ multiplex PCR, and TCRdb kept only the in-frame ones, dropping some. The table lists some 120,000 clones, roughly 87% of them singletons. This material consisted of peripheral blood, taken on day 0 of AZD1222 vaccination. Receptors were obtained from an adult in good health. CDR3s include the opening cysteine and the closing phenylalanine or tryptophan. D genes are given only for firm matches. Rows may omit the clone size; those that give it use once, few, many or a size class.

>TRBV5-4|.|TRBJ1-2|TRBD1
CASSTWTGANYGYTF
TGTGCCAGCAGCACCTGGACAGGGGCTAACTATGGCTACACCTTC
>TRBV7-3|.|TRBJ1-2|.
CASSRRAGEGYTF
TGTGCCAGCAGCCGACGGGCAGGGGAAGGCTACACCTTC
>TRBV15|.|TRBJ2-1|.
CATSRQGRDNEQFF
TGTGCCACCAGCAGACAGGGGAGGGACAATGAGCAGTTCTTC
>TRBV4-1|.|TRBJ2-1|.
CASSQSWGNEQFF
TGCGCCAGCAGCCAAAGTTGGGGGAATGAGCAGTTCTTC
>TRBV6-2/TRBV6-3|few|TRBJ1-1|TRBD1
CASSYSSQGDTEAFF
TGTGCCAGCAGTTACTCGAGTCAGGGGGACACTGAAGCTTTCTTT
>TRBV4-3|.|TRBJ1-5|.
CASSQARLLWGALPQPQHF
TGCGCCAGCAGCCAAGCTAGGTTATTATGGGGAGCTCTACCTCAGCCCCAGCATTTT
>TRBV2|.|TRBJ1-2|TRBD1
CASSGRGHNGYTF
TGTGCCAGCAGTGGCAGGGGGCATAATGGCTACACCTTC
>TRBV29-1|.|TRBJ1-2|.
CSVEGGGLGLYGYTF
TGCAGCGTTGAAGGGGGGGGCCTCGGACTATATGGCTACACCTTC
>TRBV19|.|TRBJ2-1|TRBD1
CASSIDRGSYNEQFF
TGTGCCAGTAGTATCGACAGGGGCTCCTACAATGAGCAGTTCTTC
>TRBV7-3|.|TRBJ2-3|.
CASSDRGDTQYF
TGTGCCAGCAGCGATCGTGGAGATACGCAGTATTTT
>TRBV5-1|.|TRBJ2-3|TRBD2
CASGPGLVGDTQYF
TGCGCCAGCGGGCCGGGACTAGTAGGAGATACGCAGTATTTT
>TRBV5-1|.|TRBJ2-7|TRBD2
CASSPGGLDFKEQYF
TGCGCCAGCAGCCCGGGGGGACTAGACTTTAAGGAGCAGTACTTC
>TRBV18|.|TRBJ2-3|.
CASSPRQGRGTDTQYF
TGTGCCAGCTCACCACGACAGGGGAGGGGCACAGATACGCAGTATTTT
>TRBV11-3|.|TRBJ2-7|.
CASSLEPGPGPTYEQYF
TGTGCCAGCAGCTTGGAGCCGGGCCCAGGACCTACCTACGAGCAGTACTTC
>TRBV5-1|.|TRBJ1-2|TRBD1
CASSPNTGGGDVGYTF
TGCGCCAGCAGCCCCAATACAGGGGGTGGGGACGTTGGCTACACCTTC
>TRBV12-3/TRBV12-4|.|TRBJ2-7|.
CASGYGGSYEQYF
TGTGCCAGCGGTTACGGCGGCTCCTACGAGCAGTACTTC
>TRBV28|.|TRBJ2-3|TRBD2
CASSLVLAGGSGTDTQYF
TGTGCCAGCAGTTTAGTACTAGCGGGAGGAAGCGGCACAGATACGCAGTATTTT
>TRBV19|.|TRBJ2-2|TRBD2
CASISPPGRGNTGELFF
TGTGCCAGTATATCGCCCCCGGGGAGGGGAAACACCGGGGAGCTGTTTTTT
>TRBV11-3|.|TRBJ2-7|TRBD2
CASSLGNGRSYEQYF
TGTGCCAGCAGCTTAGGAAACGGGAGGTCCTACGAGCAGTACTTC
>TRBV11-2|.|TRBJ2-7|.
CASSFGTLYEQYF
TGTGCCAGCAGCTTCGGGACACTCTACGAGCAGTACTTC
>TRBV19|.|TRBJ2-6|TRBD2
CASSPGTSGWDSGANVLTF
TGTGCCAGTAGTCCGGGGACTAGCGGGTGGGACTCTGGGGCCAACGTCCTGACTTTC
>TRBV11-2|once|TRBJ2-3|TRBD2
CASSSEALAEDTDTQYF
TGTGCCAGCAGCTCAGAGGCACTAGCGGAGGACACAGATACGCAGTATTTT
>TRBV28|.|TRBJ1-2|.
CASSPSSYGYTF
TGTGCCAGCAGCCCCTCATCCTATGGCTACACCTTC
>TRBV5-1|.|TRBJ1-3|.
CASSLGQHPRLFGNTIYF
TGCGCCAGCAGCTTGGGACAGCACCCCCGTCTCTTTGGAAACACCATATATTTT
>TRBV6-2/TRBV6-3|.|TRBJ1-5|.
CASSYRGQDSNQPQHF
TGTGCCAGCAGTTATAGGGGACAAGATAGCAATCAGCCCCAGCATTTT
>TRBV6-4|.|TRBJ1-6|.
CASSDGRSYNSPLHF
TGTGCCAGCAGTGACGGCAGGTCCTATAATTCACCCCTCCACTTT
>TRBV13|few|TRBJ1-2|.
CASSNRRVGYGYTF
TGTGCCAGCAGCAACCGGAGGGTCGGGTATGGCTACACCTTC
>TRBV4-3|.|TRBJ1-3|.
CASSQVGGAVGNTIYF
TGCGCCAGCAGCCAAGTTGGCGGGGCGGTTGGAAACACCATATATTTT
>TRBV19|.|TRBJ1-2|TRBD1
CASSMGTDKGLDDGYTF
TGTGCCAGTAGTATGGGGACAGATAAAGGCCTCGACGACGGCTACACCTTC
>TRBV7-2|.|TRBJ1-2|.
CASSPRANYGYTF
TGTGCCAGCAGCCCCAGAGCCAACTATGGCTACACCTTC
>TRBV11-3|.|TRBJ2-5|TRBD2
CASSSQTSGSETQYF
TGTGCCAGCAGCTCGCAGACTAGCGGGAGCGAGACCCAGTACTTC
>TRBV7-9|.|TRBJ2-7|TRBD2
CASSATTSGEPYEQYF
TGTGCCAGCAGCGCTACGACTAGCGGGGAACCCTACGAGCAGTACTTC
>TRBV7-3|.|TRBJ2-5|.
CASSPNGYEETQYF
TGTGCCAGCAGCCCCAACGGGTATGAAGAGACCCAGTACTTC
>TRBV5-8|.|TRBJ2-7|.
CASSLGRVSSYEQYF
TGTGCCAGCAGCTTGGGACGTGTTAGCTCCTACGAGCAGTACTTC
>TRBV7-6|few|TRBJ2-1|.
CASSAGASENNEQFF
TGTGCCAGCAGCGCCGGGGCTAGCGAGAACAATGAGCAGTTCTTC
>TRBV7-9|.|TRBJ1-3|.
CASSLGGSGNTIYF
TGTGCCAGCAGCTTAGGAGGGAGTGGAAACACCATATATTTT
>TRBV11-3|.|TRBJ2-5|TRBD2
CASSSPGLAGGVETQYF
TGTGCCAGCAGCTCCCCGGGACTAGCGGGAGGGGTAGAGACCCAGTACTTC
>TRBV9|.|TRBJ1-4|.
CASSVGYQGGKEKLFF
TGTGCCAGCAGCGTTGGATATCAGGGAGGGAAAGAAAAACTGTTTTTT
>TRBV6-5|.|TRBJ2-5|TRBD1
CASSYTRGTQETQYF
TGTGCCAGCAGTTACACCAGGGGGACCCAAGAGACCCAGTACTTC
>TRBV4-3|.|TRBJ2-2|TRBD1
CASSQGSNRGRELFF
TGCGCCAGCAGCCAAGGGTCAAACAGGGGAAGGGAGCTGTTTTTT
>TRBV10-3|.|TRBJ2-2|.
CAISESGSDGELFF
TGTGCCATCAGTGAGTCTGGTAGCGATGGGGAGCTGTTTTTT
>TRBV19|.|TRBJ1-1|.
CASSRTVNTEAFF
TGTGCCAGTAGTCGGACTGTGAACACTGAAGCTTTCTTT
>TRBV30|.|TRBJ2-7|.
CAWRTAPSYGSHEQYF
TGTGCCTGGAGGACTGCCCCCTCCTACGGCTCTCACGAGCAGTACTTC
>TRBV7-7|.|TRBJ2-2|.
CASSLADPGTGELFF
TGTGCTAGCAGCTTAGCGGATCCGGGGACCGGGGAGCTGTTTTTT
>TRBV7-6|.|TRBJ2-3|.
CASSPRLVVPDTQYF
TGTGCCAGCAGCCCTCGACTAGTGGTTCCAGATACGCAGTATTTT
>TRBV5-4|.|TRBJ2-5|TRBD2
CASSPGLEETQYF
TGTGCCAGCAGTCCGGGACTAGAAGAGACCCAGTACTTC
>TRBV4-2|few|TRBJ2-7|TRBD2
CASSGYSGSTGEQYF
TGTGCCAGCAGCGGGTATAGCGGGAGTACGGGGGAGCAGTACTTC
>TRBV7-6|.|TRBJ2-1|TRBD2
CASSFSGRGEQFF
TGTGCCAGCAGCTTTAGCGGGAGGGGTGAGCAGTTCTTC
>TRBV18|once|TRBJ2-7|.
CASSRARPTGRSGEQYF
TGTGCCAGCTCCCGTGCCCGCCCCACAGGGAGAAGCGGCGAGCAGTACTTC
>TRBV5-6|.|TRBJ2-1|TRBD2
CASSHGIAGKVSYNEQFF
TGTGCCAGCAGCCACGGGATAGCGGGGAAAGTCTCCTACAATGAGCAGTTCTTC
>TRBV14|.|TRBJ1-1|.
CASSHGPWGTEAFF
TGTGCCAGCAGCCACGGCCCCTGGGGTACTGAAGCTTTCTTT
>TRBV29-1|.|TRBJ2-1|TRBD1
CSVPAGGSYNEQFF
TGCAGCGTTCCGGCAGGGGGCTCCTACAATGAGCAGTTCTTC
>TRBV7-9|.|TRBJ1-1|TRBD1
CASSLGTLDRVNTEAFF
TGTGCCAGCAGCTTAGGGACCCTGGACAGGGTGAACACTGAAGCTTTCTTT
>TRBV24-1|.|TRBJ2-5|TRBD1
CATAQGAETQYF
TGTGCCACCGCACAGGGGGCAGAGACCCAGTACTTC
>TRBV4-3|.|TRBJ1-2|.
CASSQIVGAREGYGYTF
TGCGCCAGCAGCCAAATCGTTGGTGCCAGGGAGGGCTATGGCTACACCTTC
>TRBV2|.|TRBJ1-4|.
CASSEALGSNEKLFF
TGTGCCAGCAGTGAAGCCTTAGGAAGTAATGAAAAACTGTTTTTT
>TRBV7-2|few|TRBJ2-7|.
CASSLVLSSSGEQYF
TGTGCCAGCAGCTTAGTTCTCTCCAGCTCCGGCGAGCAGTACTTC
>TRBV18|.|TRBJ2-7|.
CASSPLFPPGDEQYF
TGTGCCAGCTCACCTCTCTTCCCCCCAGGGGACGAGCAGTACTTC
>TRBV7-3|.|TRBJ2-5|TRBD2
CASSLTGLAGGEETQYF
TGTGCCAGCAGCTTAACGGGTCTAGCGGGAGGAGAAGAGACCCAGTACTTC
>TRBV5-1|once|TRBJ1-4|.
CASSSDSTNEKLFF
TGCGCCAGCAGCTCGGACAGCACTAATGAAAAACTGTTTTTT